The present T cell receptor beta chain was sequenced within a study of cytomegalovirus exposure and HLA in healthy donors. The V gene end was trimmed by 5 bases and the J gene end by 2 bases; junction bases not matched to a gene: 9. The germline V gene has CDR1 MNHEY and CDR2 SMNVEV (reference sequence). This CDR3 has 17 residues. The PCR contained 60 Vbeta and 13 Jbeta primers. Assay used: immunoSEQ multiplex PCR; TCRdb lists only in-frame clones, some missing. The sample includes some 130,000 clones, about 73% of them seen just once. To note about this clone: Its antigen is undetermined.

Study-wide results and limits: Later analysis showed most CMV-associated TCR beta chains appearing HLA-restricted. Listed as cytomegalovirus-associated were 150 or so TCR beta chains.

Sequenced material: PBMCs. The J gene is TRBJ1-6, the V gene TRBV27; 7 bases match TRBD1. The clonotype comes from a woman in her forties or fifties in good health and CMV-seropositive. The CDR3 DNA sequence: TGTGCCAGCAGTCCCCCTAGGGGGCGCGCCTATAATTCACCCCTCCACTTT. It is translated as CASSPPRGRAYNSPLHF.